Presented here are 2 T cell receptor beta chains from one specimen sequenced in a study of T cell repertoires in cytomegalovirus infection. Each CDR3 protein gets one entry after TCRdb re-called the reads with MiXCR. The data contain around 130,000 distinct CDR3 sequences, about 24% of them singletons. These receptors' antigens are unknown. Sequenced: PBMCs, sequenced either directly or after in vitro stimulation (not recorded which). These TCRs come from a human donor in good health (CMV status not recorded). Some clones in this sample may be carry-over from other donors' samples.

The CDR3 is CASGETGISYNEQFF. The CDR3 DNA follows: TGTGCCAGCGGGGAGACAGGGATCTCCTACAATGAGCAGTTCTTC. The chain has TRBV6-1 and TRBJ2-1; 7 bases fit TRBD1. Germline lookup yields CDR1 MNHNS and CDR2 SASEGT. The CDR3 sequence is 15 residues long. The junction had 7 bases not matched to a gene; V was cut back by 8 bases and J by 0 bases.

V usage is TRBV15 and J usage is TRBJ1-1; TRBD1 agrees at 7 bases. The germline V gene encodes CDR1 LNHNV and CDR2 YYDKDF (reference sequence). This CDR3 contains 15 residues. The J segment lost 4 bases and the V segment lost 4 bases, leaving 9 bases of the junction unmatched. Written as DNA, the CDR3 is TGTGCCACCAGCACCAGAGGGGGCTCGGGCACTGAAGCTTTCTTT. This encodes CATSTRGGSGTEAFF.